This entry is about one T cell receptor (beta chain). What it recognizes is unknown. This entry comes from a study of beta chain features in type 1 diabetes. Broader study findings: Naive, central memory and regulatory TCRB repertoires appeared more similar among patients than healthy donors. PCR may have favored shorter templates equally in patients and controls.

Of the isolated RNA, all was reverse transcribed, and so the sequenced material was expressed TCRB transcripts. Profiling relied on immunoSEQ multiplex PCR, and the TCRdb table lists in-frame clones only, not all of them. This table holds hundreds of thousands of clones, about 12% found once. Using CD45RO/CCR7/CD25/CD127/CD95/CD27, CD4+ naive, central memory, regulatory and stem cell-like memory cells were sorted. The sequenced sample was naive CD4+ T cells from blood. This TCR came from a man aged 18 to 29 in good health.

CDR3 sequence: CASSKLAGVVDTQYF. Here the CDR3 DNA reads TGTGCCAGCAGCAAACTAGCGGGAGTGGTAGATACGCAGTATTTT. This rearrangement joins TRBV7-3 to TRBJ2-3; 11 nucleotides match TRBD2. The trim removed 5 bases at V and 5 bases at J, leaving 6 bases unmatched. The germline V gene has CDR1 SGHTA and CDR2 FQGTGA. The CDR3 has 15 amino acids.